These 24 T cell receptor beta chains originate from one sample sequenced in a study of T cell repertoires in cytomegalovirus infection. MiXCR was run by TCRdb on the reads, yielding one entry per CDR3 protein. Here the sample spans under 850,000 distinct CDR3 sequences, 35% being singletons. Sequencing was carried out using PBMCs. These receptors originate from a human donor in good health (CMV status not recorded). Some clones in this sample may be carry-over from other donors' samples.

The gene calls are TRBV6-5 and TRBJ2-4; D is unresolved. V dropped 10 bases and J dropped 2 bases, with 15 bases sitting between them. The germline gives CDR1 MNHEY, CDR2 SVGAGI. CDR3 size: 14 residues. The CDR3 nucleotides are TGTGCCACCAAATCACGCCGAACCAAAAACATTCAGTACTTC. This sequence encodes CATKSRRTKNIQYF.

This rearrangement joins TRBV28 to TRBJ2-7, with TRBD1 matching over 7 bases. J lost 0 bases, V lost 7 bases, and 6 bases had no gene match. The CDR3 length is 14 residues. Germline V CDR1 and CDR2: MDHEN, SYDVKM. The CDR3 here is CASTLQGTSYEQYF. The CDR3 nucleotides are TGTGCCAGCACCTTACAGGGGACCTCCTACGAGCAGTACTTC.

Comments on this clonotype: No conserved phenylalanine or tryptophan ends this CDR3, so it is likely a read error. The chain combines TRBV7-8 with TRBJ2-7; 10 positions agree with TRBD2. Germline loops: CDR1 SGHVS, CDR2 FQNEAQ. Germline trimming cut 8 bases from V and 4 bases from J; bases unmatched to any gene: 11. This CDR3 has 15 amino acids. The CDR3 spells CASDLGLAGVYEQYL. The CDR3 DNA follows: TGTGCCAGCGATCTAGGGCTAGCGGGAGTTTACGAGCAGTACTTA.

This clonotype has more than one count but fewer than ten. The chain uses TRBV28 and TRBJ2-7; D not resolved. Germline CDR1 MDHEN, CDR2 SYDVKM. The V end was cut by 5 bases, the J end by 2 bases, with 16 bases between. The CDR3 spans 15 residues. DNA for the CDR3: TGTGCCAGCAGTCTGAGATCAATCATTACCTACGAGCAGTACTTC. It encodes CASSLRSIITYEQYF.

This sequence joins TRBV24-1 and TRBJ2-5, with 7 nucleotides matching TRBD2. With V trimmed by 3 bases and J by 3 bases, 9 bases remained unmatched. Germline CDR1 KGHDR, CDR2 SFDVKD. The CDR3 is made up of 16 amino acids. The CDR3: CATSDPRISGKETQYF. Here the CDR3 DNA reads TGTGCCACCAGTGATCCCCGGATCAGCGGGAAAGAGACCCAGTACTTC.

J is TRBJ1-2 and V is TRBV12-3 or TRBV12-4, with 9 bases identical to TRBD1. The CDR3 runs 15 residues. J gave up 6 bases and V 5 bases, and 10 bases lay outside the gene matches. The CDR3 sequence is CASSLNRGLRDGYTF. The CDR3 bases are TGTGCCAGCAGTCTAAACAGGGGGCTAAGGGATGGCTACACCTTC.

A single count supports this clonotype. The CDR3 ends on some other residue instead of the conserved phenylalanine or tryptophan, so this is likely a read error. Because the CDR3's place on the DNA is in doubt, the DNA is left out and the CDR3 is given as listed by TCRdb. The chain carries TRBV12-3 or TRBV12-4 and TRBJ1-1; the D call of TRBD1 is as the table states it, not checked on the DNA. Both ends counted, the CDR3 spans 15 residues. The CDR3 reads CASRFPYRGHTEDFL.

The chain links TRBV19 to TRBJ1-3; no definite D call. The CDR3 loop spans 17 amino acids. The germline CDR1 and CDR2 sequences are LNHDA and SQIVND (reference sequence). Trimming took off 5 bases at V and 0 bases at J, with 17 bases between the two ends. The CDR3 DNA reads TGTGCCAGTAGTGTCCAGCTACGTCCCGGCTCTGGAAACACCATATATTTT. Protein sequence: CASSVQLRPGSGNTIYF.

The V gene is TRBV30, the J gene TRBJ2-1; TRBD2 aligns across 7 bases. Germline assignment: CDR1 GTSNPN and CDR2 SVGIG (reference sequence). The CDR3 extends over 15 amino acids. J gave up 3 bases and V 0 bases, and 5 bases lay outside the gene matches. In nucleotides, the CDR3 is TGTGCCTGGAGTGTACTCGGGACTATCTACAATGAGCAGTTCTTC. Translated: CAWSVLGTIYNEQFF.

This rearrangement joins TRBV4-1 to TRBJ1-1; no clear D. The V gene lost 1 base and the J gene lost 6 bases, with 15 bases spanning the gap. This CDR3 has 15 residues. Germline V gene sequence: CDR1 MGHRA, CDR2 YSYEKL. CDR3 amino acids: CASSQVIVGRPEAFF. The DNA of the CDR3 is TGCGCCAGCAGCCAAGTTATTGTAGGCAGACCTGAAGCTTTCTTT.

In its sample, this clonotype was seen a few times. V gene TRBV20-1 combines with J gene TRBJ2-2; D is possibly TRBD1 (5 bases). There are 15 residues in the CDR3. From germline, CDR1 is DFQATT and CDR2 SNEGSKA (reference sequence). The V end was cut by 2 bases, the J end by 2 bases, with 12 bases between. The CDR3 region is CSARWSTANTGELFF. CDR3 DNA sequence: TGCAGTGCTAGATGGTCGACAGCCAACACCGGGGAGCTGTTTTTT.

The chain is built from TRBV20-1 and TRBJ1-1; D uncertain. The CDR3 is 17 residues long. Trimming took off 1 base at V and 5 bases at J, with 23 bases between the two ends. The germline V gene encodes CDR1 DFQATT and CDR2 SNEGSKA (reference sequence). The CDR3 reads CSARVAFGGGIMTEAFF. The DNA of the CDR3 is TGCAGTGCTAGAGTGGCATTTGGCGGAGGGATCATGACTGAAGCTTTCTTT.

In this sample, this clonotype turned up once. The rearrangement uses TRBV20-1 and TRBJ1-5; no firm D call. Germline V gene sequence: CDR1 DFQATT, CDR2 SNEGSKA (reference sequence). V was cut by 3 bases and J by 3 bases, with 15 bases left in between. This CDR3 contains 15 residues. The CDR3 loop reads CSASLPREPNQPQHF. CDR3 DNA: TGCAGTGCTAGCCTCCCCCGGGAACCCAATCAGCCCCAGCATTTT.

There are a few counts of this clonotype. V and J are TRBV20-1 and TRBJ2-3, with 7 positions matching TRBD1. V shed 6 bases, J shed 6 bases, and the junction held 15 bases outside the gene matches. Germline V gene lookup returns CDR1 DFQATT and CDR2 SNEGSKA (reference sequence). The CDR3 runs to 15 residues. The CDR3 loop is CSARGGKGRGDTQYF. CDR3 DNA: TGCAGTGCGCGAGGGGGCAAGGGCCGCGGGGATACGCAGTATTTT.

This sequence joins TRBV5-6 and TRBJ2-7, with a tentative D call TRBD1 (5 bases). Germline values: CDR1 SGHDT, CDR2 YYEEEE. The CDR3 is 15 amino acids. Deletions cut 6 bases from V and 4 bases from J, with 20 bases between. CDR3 region: CASTSPRTTQYEQYF. CDR3 nucleotide sequence: TGTGCCAGCACCTCGCCTAGGACAACACAATACGAGCAGTACTTC.

This clonotype was observed many times. The chain couples TRBV7-2 to TRBJ2-7, with D perhaps matching TRBD1 or TRBD2 (5 bases each). V lost 5 bases to trimming and J lost 6 bases, with 17 bases between them. Per germline, CDR1 SGHTA and CDR2 FQGNSA. There are 14 residues in the CDR3. This CDR3 reads CASSPQDLGREQYF. CDR3 coding DNA: TGTGCCAGCAGCCCCCAAGATTTGGGACGCGAGCAGTACTTC.

This clonotype was seen only a few times. The chain links TRBV12-3 or TRBV12-4 to TRBJ2-2, with 15 nucleotides matching TRBD2. The junction had 8 bases not matched to a gene; V was cut back by 6 bases and J by 0 bases. The CDR3 consists of 19 residues. CDR3 DNA: TGTGCCAGCAGAGGAGGACTAGCGGGGGGGCAAGCGAACACCGGGGAGCTGTTTTTT. Protein sequence: CASRGGLAGGQANTGELFF.

The V call is TRBV18, the J call TRBJ2-3, with 11 bases aligning to TRBD1. CDR1 and CDR2 from the germline V gene are KGHSH and LQKENI. The CDR3 runs 16 residues. The V gene end was trimmed by 1 base and the J gene end by 4 bases; junction bases not matched to a gene: 4. In DNA, the CDR3 is TGTGCCAGCTCACCACGAGGGACAGGGGGGCCAGATACGCAGTATTTT. Encoded protein: CASSPRGTGGPDTQYF. Full variable domain (missing parts from reference TRBV18 and TRBJ2-3): NAGVMQNPRHLVRRRGQEARLRCSPMKGHSHVYWYRQLPEEGLKFMVYLQKENIIDESGMPKERFSAEFPKEGPSILRIQQVVRGDSAAYFCASSPRGTGGPDTQYFGPGTRLTVL.

In this sample, this clonotype turned up many times. V is TRBV12-3 or TRBV12-4 and J is TRBJ1-2; D ambiguous. V lost 3 bases and J 9 bases, leaving 8 bases between the germline ends. CDR3 length: 11 residues. The CDR3 here is CASSFPGSYTF. The DNA for the CDR3 is TGTGCCAGCAGTTTTCCGGGGAGCTACACCTTC.

The chain combines TRBV20-1 with TRBJ1-2; TRBD1 aligns across 7 bases. CDR1 DFQATT and CDR2 SNEGSKA come from the germline V gene (reference sequence). The CDR3 consists of 11 residues. The J segment lost 8 bases and the V segment lost 6 bases, leaving 6 bases of the junction unmatched. This CDR3 reads CSAPGQPGYTF. Written as DNA, the CDR3 is TGCAGTGCCCCGGGACAGCCAGGCTACACCTTC.

V and J are TRBV15 and TRBJ2-1, with a possible D match to TRBD1 (6 bases). Germline V gives CDR1 LNHNV, CDR2 YYDKDF (reference sequence). The CDR3 contains 15 residues. Trimming pared 5 bases from V and 5 bases from J, leaving 16 bases between. CDR3: CATSPRDTRNNEQFF. Here the CDR3 DNA reads TGTGCCACCAGCCCCCGGGACACGCGTAACAATGAGCAGTTCTTC.

This clonotype was detected ten times or more. The chain uses TRBV7-8 and TRBJ2-2; 9 nucleotides line up with TRBD1. The V gene's germline CDR1 is SGHVS and CDR2 FQNEAQ. This CDR3 is built from 16 residues. V trimming: 5 bases; J trimming: 6 bases; junction bases outside the gene matches: 10. CDR3 residues: CASSPRRDRVSGELFF. CDR3 bases: TGTGCCAGCAGCCCACGCCGGGACAGGGTGTCCGGGGAGCTGTTTTTT.

This clonotype was counted at least ten times. The chain links TRBV6-1 to TRBJ1-6, with unresolved D. The CDR3 spans 12 residues. Germline lookup yields CDR1 MNHNS and CDR2 SASEGT. Trimming took 2 bases from V and 11 from J, leaving 7 bases between them. The CDR3 reads CASSESLPPLHF. CDR3 bases: TGTGCCAGCAGTGAAAGTCTTCCACCCCTCCACTTT.

This rearrangement joins TRBV6-5 to TRBJ2-7; possibly TRBD1 for D (6 bases). V was pared by 5 bases and J by 6 bases, with 11 bases between. Looked up from germline, CDR1 is MNHEY and CDR2 is SVGAGI. The CDR3 is made up of 12 amino acids. DNA of the CDR3: TGTGCCAGCAGTCTACCAGGGGTCGAGCAGTACTTC. Amino acid sequence: CASSLPGVEQYF.